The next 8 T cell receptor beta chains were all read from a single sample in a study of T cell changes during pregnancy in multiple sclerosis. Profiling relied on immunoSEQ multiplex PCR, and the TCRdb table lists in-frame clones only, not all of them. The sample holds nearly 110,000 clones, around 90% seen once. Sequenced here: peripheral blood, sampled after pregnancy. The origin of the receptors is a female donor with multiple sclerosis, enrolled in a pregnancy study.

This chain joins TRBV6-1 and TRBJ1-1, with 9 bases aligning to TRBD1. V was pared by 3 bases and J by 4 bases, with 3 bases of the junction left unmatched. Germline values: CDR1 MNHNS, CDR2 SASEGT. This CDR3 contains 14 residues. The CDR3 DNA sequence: TGTGCCAGCAGTGAGACAGGGGGACGCACTGAAGCTTTCTTT. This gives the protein CASSETGGRTEAFF.

The CDR3 DNA is TGTGCCAGCAGTTACGGAGGCAGGGGATACGAAAAACTGTTTTTT. This codes for CASSYGGRGYEKLFF. The rearrangement joins TRBV6-5 to TRBJ1-4; TRBD1 is a possible D gene (6 bases). CDR1 is MNHEY and CDR2 is SVGAGI in the germline V gene. The CDR3 sequence is 15 residues long. The V end was cut by 2 bases, the J end by 8 bases, with 15 bases between.

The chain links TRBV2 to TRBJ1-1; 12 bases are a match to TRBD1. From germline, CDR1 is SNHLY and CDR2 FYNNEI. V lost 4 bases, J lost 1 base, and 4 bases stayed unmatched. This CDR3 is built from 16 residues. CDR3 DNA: TGTGCCAGCAGTGGGGACAGGGGGCGAGGGAACACTGAAGCTTTCTTT. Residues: CASSGDRGRGNTEAFF.

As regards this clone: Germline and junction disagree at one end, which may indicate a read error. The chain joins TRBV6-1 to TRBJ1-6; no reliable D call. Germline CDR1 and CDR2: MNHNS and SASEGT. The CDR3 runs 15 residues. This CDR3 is CASREDSSYNSPLHF. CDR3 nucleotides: TGTGCCAGCAGGGAAGATAGCTCCTATAATTCACCCCTCCACTTT.

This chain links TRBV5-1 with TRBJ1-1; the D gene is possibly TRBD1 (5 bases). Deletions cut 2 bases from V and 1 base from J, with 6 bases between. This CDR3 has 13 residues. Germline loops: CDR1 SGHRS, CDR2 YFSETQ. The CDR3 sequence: CASSFRANTEAFF. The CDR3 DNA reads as TGCGCCAGCAGCTTCAGGGCGAACACTGAAGCTTTCTTT. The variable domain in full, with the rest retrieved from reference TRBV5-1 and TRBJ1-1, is KAGVTQTPRYLIKTRGQQVTLSCSPISGHRSVSWYQQTPGQGLQFLFEYFSETQRNKGNFPGRFSGRQFSNSRSEMNVSTLELGDSALYLCASSFRANTEAFFGQGTRLTVV.

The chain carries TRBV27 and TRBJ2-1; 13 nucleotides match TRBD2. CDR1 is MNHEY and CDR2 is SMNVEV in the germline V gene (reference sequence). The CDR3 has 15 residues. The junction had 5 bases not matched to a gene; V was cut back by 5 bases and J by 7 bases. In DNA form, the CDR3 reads TGTGCCAGCAGTCCTACTAGCGGGAGGGGGAATGAGCAGTTCTTC. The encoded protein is CASSPTSGRGNEQFF.

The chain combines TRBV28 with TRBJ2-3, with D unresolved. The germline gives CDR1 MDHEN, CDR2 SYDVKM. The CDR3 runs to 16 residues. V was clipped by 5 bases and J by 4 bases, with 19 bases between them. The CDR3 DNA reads TGTGCCAGCAGTAGCGCCGCGCTCGGTGCGGCAGATACGCAGTATTTT. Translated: CASSSAALGAADTQYF.

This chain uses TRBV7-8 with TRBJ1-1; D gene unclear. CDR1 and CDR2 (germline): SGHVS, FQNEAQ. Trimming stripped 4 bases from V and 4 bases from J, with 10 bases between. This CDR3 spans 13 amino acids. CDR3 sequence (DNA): TGTGCCAGCAGCTCTAGACTGGGCACTGAAGCTTTCTTT. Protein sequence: CASSSRLGTEAFF.